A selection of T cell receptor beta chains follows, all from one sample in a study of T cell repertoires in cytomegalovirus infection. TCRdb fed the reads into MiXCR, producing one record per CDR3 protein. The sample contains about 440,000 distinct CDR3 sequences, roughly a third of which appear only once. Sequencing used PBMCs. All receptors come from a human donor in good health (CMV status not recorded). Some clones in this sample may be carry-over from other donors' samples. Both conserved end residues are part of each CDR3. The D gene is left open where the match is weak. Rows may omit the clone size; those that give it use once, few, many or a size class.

DNA: TGTGCCGGCCGAGGGCCCACAGATACGCAGTATTTT; CDR3: CAGRGPTDTQYF; J: TRBJ2-3; size: few; D: -; V: TRBV28
DNA: TGTGCCAGCAGCTCCACAGGGGGGGGAGAGCAGTACTTC; CDR3: CASSSTGGGEQYF; J: TRBJ2-7; size: many; D: -; V: TRBV7-3
DNA: TGCAGTGCTAACCCGGGGGGCGACGGCTACACCTTC; CDR3: CSANPGGDGYTF; J: TRBJ1-2; size: -; D: -; V: TRBV20-1
DNA: TGTGCCAGTAGTATAGACTCCACCCCCCTGCCTGAAGCTTTCTTT; CDR3: CASSIDSTPLPEAFF; J: TRBJ1-1; size: few; D: -; V: TRBV19
DNA: TGTGCCAGCAGCTTTTACGGCGGGGGCACAGATACGCAGTATTTT; CDR3: CASSFYGGGTDTQYF; J: TRBJ2-3; size: many; D: -; V: TRBV7-9
DNA: TGTGCCAGCAGTTATGATGCGGGGGGGCTGACAGATACGCAGTATTTT; CDR3: CASSYDAGGLTDTQYF; J: TRBJ2-3; size: many; D: TRBD2; V: TRBV6-1
DNA: TGTGCCAGCAGCTTCGGGTCATCGAATCATCCCCAGCATTTT; CDR3: CASSFGSSNHPQHF; J: TRBJ1-5; size: -; D: -; V: TRBV11-2
DNA: TGTGCCAGCAGTACCTCGGCGGTGGGAGAGACCCAGTACTTC; CDR3: CASSTSAVGETQYF; J: TRBJ2-5; size: few; D: -; V: TRBV28
DNA: TGTGCCAGTAGTATCAGGGGCCCCACCGGGGAGCTGTTTTTT; CDR3: CASSIRGPTGELFF; J: TRBJ2-2; size: few; D: -; V: TRBV19
DNA: TGTGCCAGCAGCATAGGGGGGGGCCGAGACACCGGGGAGCTGTTTTTT; CDR3: CASSIGGGRDTGELFF; J: TRBJ2-2; size: many; D: -; V: TRBV7-9
DNA: TGTGCCAGCAGCTTAGAATTTTCGGACCTTCAAGCCACTGAAGCTTTCTTT; CDR3: CASSLEFSDLQATEAFF; J: TRBJ1-1; size: many; D: -; V: TRBV11-2
DNA: TGTGCCAGCAGCCAAGTTTCAGCTCGGCAGGGAGAGACCCAGTACTTC; CDR3: CASSQVSARQGETQYF; J: TRBJ2-5; size: -; D: -; V: TRBV4-2
DNA: TGCGCCAGCAGCCAAGATCGGGAGGGGACAGGAGTAACTAATGAAAAACTGTTTTTT; CDR3: CASSQDREGTGVTNEKLFF; J: TRBJ1-4; size: -; D: TRBD1; V: TRBV4-1
DNA: TGCAGCGAGACTAGCGGGGTCCACAATGAGCAGTTCTTC; CDR3: CSETSGVHNEQFF; J: TRBJ2-1; size: -; D: TRBD2; V: TRBV20-1
DNA: TGTGCCATCAGTGCGACTAGCGGGGGTAGCAATGAGCAGTTCTTC; CDR3: CAISATSGGSNEQFF; J: TRBJ2-1; size: -; D: TRBD2; V: TRBV10-3
DNA: TGTGCCAGCAGTACCTCCCCCGTGTCCACCGGGGAGCTGTTTTTT; CDR3: CASSTSPVSTGELFF; J: TRBJ2-2; size: -; D: -; V: TRBV6-6
DNA: TGTGCCAGCAGCTTAATCAGGAGAAATGAAAAACTGTTTTTT; CDR3: CASSLIRRNEKLFF; J: TRBJ1-4; size: few; D: -; V: TRBV11-2
DNA: TGTGCCAGCAGTGAAACCCCGTTTTTTGCCCATCACGAGCAGTACTTC; CDR3: CASSETPFFAHHEQYF; J: TRBJ2-7; size: -; D: -; V: TRBV6-1
DNA: TGTGCCAGCAGCTTAGGGACTAGCGGGACCCGCAACACAGATACGCAGTATTTT; CDR3: CASSLGTSGTRNTDTQYF; J: TRBJ2-3; size: many; D: TRBD2; V: TRBV7-2
DNA: TGTGCCAGCAGCTCCGAACCTGGCAGAGTCCAGCATTTT; CDR3: CASSSEPGRVQHF; J: TRBJ1-5; size: -; D: -; V: TRBV7-2
DNA: TGTGCCAGCAGCCCGGGGCGTTACACTGAAGCTTTCTTT; CDR3: CASSPGRYTEAFF; J: TRBJ1-1; size: many; D: -; V: TRBV6-1
DNA: TGTGCCAGCAGCTTAGACAGGGTTACTGAAGCTTTCTTT; CDR3: CASSLDRVTEAFF; J: TRBJ1-1; size: many; D: TRBD1; V: TRBV7-3
DNA: TGTGCCAGCAGCCGGCGGGACAGGGGGCTGGACACTGAAGCTTTCTTT; CDR3: CASSRRDRGLDTEAFF; J: TRBJ1-1; size: many; D: TRBD1; V: TRBV5-5
DNA: TGTGCCACCAGCGGAGGACCCGGGACTCGGGGTCTCTTACCCCTTGGGGAGTACTTC; CDR3: CATSGGPGTRGLLPLGEYF; J: TRBJ2-7; size: -; D: -; V: TRBV15
DNA: TGTGCCAGCAGCGTCCGGGACAGGGGGCTCGAAGCTTTCTTT; CDR3: CASSVRDRGLEAFF; J: TRBJ1-1; size: -; D: TRBD1; V: TRBV7-2
DNA: TGTGCCAGCAGACCGGTAGCGGGGTGTCTCGCGACCCAGTACTTC; CDR3: CASRPVAGCLATQYF; J: TRBJ2-5; size: -; D: TRBD2; V: TRBV7-2
DNA: TGTGCCAGCAGGAAAGAGAGCTATGGCTACACCTTC; CDR3: CASRKESYGYTF; J: TRBJ1-2; size: -; D: -; V: TRBV6-2/TRBV6-3
DNA: TGTGCCAGCAGCCAGACGGGGGCTCGGGGCCAAACACACGATACGCAGTATTTT; CDR3: CASSQTGARGQTHDTQYF; J: TRBJ2-3; size: -; D: -; V: TRBV7-9
DNA: TGTGCCAGCAGCTCGCTGCCGGGCCCCAGGCCCCGGGGAGATGAGCAGTTCTTC; CDR3: CASSSLPGPRPRGDEQFF; J: TRBJ2-1; size: few; D: -; V: TRBV7-8
DNA: TGTGCCAGCAGTTTTAGCAGGGAAAGCGCGAATACGCAGTATTTT; CDR3: CASSFSRESANTQYF; J: TRBJ2-3; size: many; D: -; V: TRBV6-1
DNA: TGTGCCACCAGCCAGCTAGCGGGGGGCGCAGATACGCAGTATTTT; CDR3: CATSQLAGGADTQYF; J: TRBJ2-3; size: -; D: TRBD2; V: TRBV15
DNA: TGTGCCAGCAGCGCCACCGGGGGGAGTGCAACTAATGAAAAACTGTTTTTT; CDR3: CASSATGGSATNEKLFF; J: TRBJ1-4; size: few; D: -; V: TRBV11-2
DNA: TGCGCCAGCAGCCAAGAACAGGGATACTCCTACAATGAGCAGTTCTTC; CDR3: CASSQEQGYSYNEQFF; J: TRBJ2-1; size: -; D: -; V: TRBV4-1
DNA: TGTGCCAGCAGCTTAGACGGGGTTGGGAGGTATGGCTACACCTTC; CDR3: CASSLDGVGRYGYTF; J: TRBJ1-2; size: many; D: -; V: TRBV7-2
DNA: TGTGCCAGCAGTTCGGGACAGGGGGCTAAAGACGAGCAGTACTTC; CDR3: CASSSGQGAKDEQYF; J: TRBJ2-7; size: -; D: TRBD1; V: TRBV6-5
DNA: TGTGCCAGCAGCTTTCCGCGATCTGAGCAGTTCTTC; CDR3: CASSFPRSEQFF; J: TRBJ2-1; size: many; D: -; V: TRBV7-3
DNA: TGCGCCAGCAGCCAAGATCCGGAGGGCGGAGACACCTTC; CDR3: CASSQDPEGGDTF; J: TRBJ1-2; size: few; D: -; V: TRBV4-3
DNA: TGTGCCAGCAGCTTAAGTTCCGGCAGCCCGGGGACCCAGTACTTC; CDR3: CASSLSSGSPGTQYF; J: TRBJ2-5; size: many; D: -; V: TRBV7-6
DNA: TGTGCCAGCACCTCGCCTCTAGAGCAGTACTTC; CDR3: CASTSPLEQYF; J: TRBJ2-7; size: few; D: -; V: TRBV6-6
DNA: TGCGCCAGCAGCTTGGGAGTGGGAACTGGAAACACCATATATTTT; CDR3: CASSLGVGTGNTIYF; J: TRBJ1-3; size: -; D: -; V: TRBV5-1
DNA: TGTGCCAGCAGCTTAGACCGGGGGCCCAAGCATTTT; CDR3: CASSLDRGPKHF; J: TRBJ1-5; size: -; D: -; V: TRBV7-4
DNA: TGTGCCAGCACATCGCAGGGCTGGTACGCTGGCTACACCTTC; CDR3: CASTSQGWYAGYTF; J: TRBJ1-2; size: few; D: -; V: TRBV28
DNA: TGTGCCAGCAGCACCCACAGGGGACCCATGAACACTGAAGCTTTCTTT; CDR3: CASSTHRGPMNTEAFF; J: TRBJ1-1; size: -; D: TRBD1; V: TRBV7-9
DNA: TGTGCCAGCAGTTTCCGTAAGACTAGCAGATCCTACAATGAGCAGTTCTTC; CDR3: CASSFRKTSRSYNEQFF; J: TRBJ2-1; size: -; D: TRBD2; V: TRBV6-2/TRBV6-3
DNA: TGTGCCAGCGGGGACAGTCTGAACGACCACGAGCAGTACTTC; CDR3: CASGDSLNDHEQYF; J: TRBJ2-7; size: many; D: TRBD1; V: TRBV7-2
DNA: TGTGCCAGCAGCACCCGTGGCCAAACCCCAACTAATGAAAAACTGTTTTTT; CDR3: CASSTRGQTPTNEKLFF; J: TRBJ1-4; size: -; D: -; V: TRBV7-9
DNA: TGTGCCAGCAGCCGTACAGGGGTACGGGAGACCCAGTACTTC; CDR3: CASSRTGVRETQYF; J: TRBJ2-5; size: -; D: TRBD1; V: TRBV7-9
DNA: TGTGCCAGCAGCTTAGTCCCAGCTTATGGCTACACCTTC; CDR3: CASSLVPAYGYTF; J: TRBJ1-2; size: -; D: -; V: TRBV7-9
DNA: TGTGCCAGTACCCAGACAGGGGGCTTATACTATGGCTACACCTTC; CDR3: CASTQTGGLYYGYTF; J: TRBJ1-2; size: -; D: TRBD1; V: TRBV19
DNA: TGTGCCAGCGGCGGCGGGTCCGATACGCAGTATTTT; CDR3: CASGGGSDTQYF; J: TRBJ2-3; size: -; D: -; V: TRBV7-8
DNA: TGTGCCAGCAGTTACGTCAGTAGCTCCTATAATTCACCCCTCCACTTT; CDR3: CASSYVSSSYNSPLHF; J: TRBJ1-6; size: -; D: -; V: TRBV6-5